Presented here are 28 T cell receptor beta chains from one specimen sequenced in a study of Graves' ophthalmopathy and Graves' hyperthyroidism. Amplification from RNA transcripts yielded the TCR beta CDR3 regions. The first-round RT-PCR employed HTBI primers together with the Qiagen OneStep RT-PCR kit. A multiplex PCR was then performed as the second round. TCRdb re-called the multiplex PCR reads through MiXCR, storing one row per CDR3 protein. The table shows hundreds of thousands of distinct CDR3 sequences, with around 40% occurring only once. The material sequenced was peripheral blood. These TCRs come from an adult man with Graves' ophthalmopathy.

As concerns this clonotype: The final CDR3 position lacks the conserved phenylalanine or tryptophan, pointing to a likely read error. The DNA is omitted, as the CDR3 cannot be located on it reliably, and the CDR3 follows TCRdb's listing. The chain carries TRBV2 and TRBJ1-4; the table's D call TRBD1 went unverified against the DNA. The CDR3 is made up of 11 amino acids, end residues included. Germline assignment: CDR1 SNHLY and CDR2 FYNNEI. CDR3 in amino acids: CASGMGQGAVL.

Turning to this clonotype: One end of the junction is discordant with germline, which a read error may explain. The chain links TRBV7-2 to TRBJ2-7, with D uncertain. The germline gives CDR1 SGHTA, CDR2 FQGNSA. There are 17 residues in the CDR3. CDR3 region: CANSLGSTPLPTYEQYF. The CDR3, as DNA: TGTGCCAACAGCTTAGGAAGTACGCCCCTACCAACCTACGAGCAGTACTTC.

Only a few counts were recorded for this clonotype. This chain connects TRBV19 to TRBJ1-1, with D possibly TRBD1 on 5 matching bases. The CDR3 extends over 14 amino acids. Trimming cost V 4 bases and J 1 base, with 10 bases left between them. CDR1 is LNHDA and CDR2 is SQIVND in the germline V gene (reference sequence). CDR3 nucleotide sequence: TGTGCCAGTAGTACCTGGGGGGGGAACACTGAAGCTTTCTTT. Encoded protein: CASSTWGGNTEAFF.

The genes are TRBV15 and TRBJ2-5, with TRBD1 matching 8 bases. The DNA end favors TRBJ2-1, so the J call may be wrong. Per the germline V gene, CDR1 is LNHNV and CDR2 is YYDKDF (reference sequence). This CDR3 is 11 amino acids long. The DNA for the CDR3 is TGTGCCACCAGCGAACAGGGGGTTCAGTTCTTC. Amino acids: CATSEQGVQFF.

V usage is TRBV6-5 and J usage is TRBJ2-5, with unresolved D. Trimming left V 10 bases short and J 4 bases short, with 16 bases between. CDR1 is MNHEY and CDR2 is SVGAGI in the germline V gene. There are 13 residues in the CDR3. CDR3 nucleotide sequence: TGTGCCACCACCGCGGTCCAAGGAGAGACCCAGTACTTC. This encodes CATTAVQGETQYF.

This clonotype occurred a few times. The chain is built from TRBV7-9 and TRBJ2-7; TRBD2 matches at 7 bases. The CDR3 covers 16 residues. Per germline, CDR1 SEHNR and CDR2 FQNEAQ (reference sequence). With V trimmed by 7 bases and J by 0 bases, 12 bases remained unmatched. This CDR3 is CASTPSAGARSYEQYF. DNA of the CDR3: TGTGCCAGCACCCCCAGCGCGGGAGCTCGCTCCTACGAGCAGTACTTC.

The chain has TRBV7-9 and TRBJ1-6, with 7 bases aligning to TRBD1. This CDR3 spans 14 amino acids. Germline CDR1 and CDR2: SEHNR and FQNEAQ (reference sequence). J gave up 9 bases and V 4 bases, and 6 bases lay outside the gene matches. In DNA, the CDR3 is TGTGCCAGCAGCTCCGTAGGGGGCGGTTCACCCCTCCACTTT. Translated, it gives CASSSVGGGSPLHF.

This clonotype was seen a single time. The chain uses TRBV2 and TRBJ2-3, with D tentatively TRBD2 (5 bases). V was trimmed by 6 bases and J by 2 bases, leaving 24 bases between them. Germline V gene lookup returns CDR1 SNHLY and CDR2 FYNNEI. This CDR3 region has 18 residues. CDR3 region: CASSLAQFAEPDTDTQYF. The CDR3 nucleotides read TGTGCCAGCAGCTTAGCGCAGTTCGCGGAGCCAGACACAGATACGCAGTATTTT.

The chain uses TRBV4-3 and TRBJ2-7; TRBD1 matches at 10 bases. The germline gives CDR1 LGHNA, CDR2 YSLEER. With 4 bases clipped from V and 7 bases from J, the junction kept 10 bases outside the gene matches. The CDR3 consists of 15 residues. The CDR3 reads CASSRRWGQGWEQYF. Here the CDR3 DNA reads TGCGCCAGCAGCCGCCGGTGGGGACAGGGGTGGGAGCAGTACTTC.

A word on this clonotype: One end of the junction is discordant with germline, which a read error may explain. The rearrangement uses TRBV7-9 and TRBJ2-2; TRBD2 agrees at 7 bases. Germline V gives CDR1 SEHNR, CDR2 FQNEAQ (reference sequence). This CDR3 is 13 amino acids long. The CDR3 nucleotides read TGTGCCAGCAGCCAAGTGGAGGGAGGGGAGTTGTTTTTT. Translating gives CASSQVEGGELFF.

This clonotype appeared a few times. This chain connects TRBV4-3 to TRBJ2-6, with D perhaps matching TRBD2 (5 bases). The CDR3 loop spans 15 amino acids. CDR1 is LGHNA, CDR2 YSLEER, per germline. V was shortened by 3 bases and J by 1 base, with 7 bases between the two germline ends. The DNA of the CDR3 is TGCGCCAGCAGCCAGATAGCGTCTGGGGCCAACGTCCTGACTTTC. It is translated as CASSQIASGANVLTF.

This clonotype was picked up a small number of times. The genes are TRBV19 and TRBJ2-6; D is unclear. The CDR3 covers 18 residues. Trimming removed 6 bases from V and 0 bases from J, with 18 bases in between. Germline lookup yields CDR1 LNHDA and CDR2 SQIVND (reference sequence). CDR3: CASSYTSSLSSGANVLTF. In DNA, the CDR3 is TGTGCCAGTAGCTACACCAGCAGCCTGAGCTCTGGGGCCAACGTCCTGACTTTC.

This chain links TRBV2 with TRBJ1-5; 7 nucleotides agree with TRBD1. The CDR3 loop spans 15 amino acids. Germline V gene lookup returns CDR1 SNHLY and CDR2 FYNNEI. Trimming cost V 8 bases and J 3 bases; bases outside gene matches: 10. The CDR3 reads CASLKDRVYNQPQHF. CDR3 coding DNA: TGTGCCAGCCTAAAAGACAGGGTTTACAATCAGCCCCAGCATTTT.

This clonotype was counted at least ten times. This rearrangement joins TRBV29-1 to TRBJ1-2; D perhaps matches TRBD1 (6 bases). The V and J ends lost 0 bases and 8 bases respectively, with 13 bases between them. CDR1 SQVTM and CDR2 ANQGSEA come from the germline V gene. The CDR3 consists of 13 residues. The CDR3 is CSVEEVRGRGYTF. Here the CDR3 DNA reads TGCAGCGTTGAAGAGGTCAGGGGAAGGGGCTACACCTTC.

CDR3 coding DNA: TGTGCCAGCAGTTTACCGGGGCGGGAGAGGGGCGAGCAGTACTTC. Residues: CASSLPGRERGEQYF. The chain has TRBV11-2 and TRBJ2-7; TRBD2 aligns across 7 bases. The CDR3 contains 15 residues. In germline, CDR1 is SGHAT, CDR2 FQNNGV. V trimming: 6 bases; J trimming: 6 bases; junction bases outside the gene matches: 14.

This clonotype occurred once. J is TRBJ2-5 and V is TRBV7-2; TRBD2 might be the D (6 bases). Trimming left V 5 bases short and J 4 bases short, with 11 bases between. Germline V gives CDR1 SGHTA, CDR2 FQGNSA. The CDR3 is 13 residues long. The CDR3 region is CASSTTGVETQYF. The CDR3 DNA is TGTGCCAGCAGCACCACGGGGGTAGAGACCCAGTACTTC.

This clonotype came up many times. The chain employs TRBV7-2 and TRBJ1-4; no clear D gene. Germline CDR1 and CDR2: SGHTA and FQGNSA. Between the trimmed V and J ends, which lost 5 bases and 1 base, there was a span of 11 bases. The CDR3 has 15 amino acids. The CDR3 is CASSNPHVTNEKLFF. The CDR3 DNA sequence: TGTGCCAGCAGCAACCCCCATGTAACTAATGAAAAACTGTTTTTT.

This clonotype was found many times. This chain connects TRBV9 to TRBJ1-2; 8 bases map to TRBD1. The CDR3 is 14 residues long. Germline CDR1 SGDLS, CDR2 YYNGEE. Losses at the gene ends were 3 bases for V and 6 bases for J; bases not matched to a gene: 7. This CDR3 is CASSDRTGIDGYTF. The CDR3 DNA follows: TGTGCCAGCAGCGATCGGACAGGGATAGATGGCTACACCTTC.

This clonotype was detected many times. CDR3 sequence reads: CAISESGFGSPLHF. CDR3 DNA: TGTGCCATCAGTGAGTCGGGTTTCGGCTCACCCCTCCACTTT. The rearrangement joins TRBV10-3 to TRBJ1-6; D call uncertain. The ends were cut back, 0 bases at V and 10 bases at J, with 10 bases in the middle. CDR3 length: 14 amino acids. The V gene's germline CDR1 is ENHRY and CDR2 SYGVKD.

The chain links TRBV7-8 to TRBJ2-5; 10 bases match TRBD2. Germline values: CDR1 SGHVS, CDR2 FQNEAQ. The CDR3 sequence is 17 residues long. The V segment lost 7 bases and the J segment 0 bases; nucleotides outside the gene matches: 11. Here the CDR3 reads CASTPRLLAGDQETQYF. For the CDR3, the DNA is TGTGCCAGCACCCCGCGCCTCCTAGCGGGGGACCAAGAGACCCAGTACTTC. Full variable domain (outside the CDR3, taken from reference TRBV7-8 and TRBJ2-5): GAGVSQSPRYKVAKRGQDVALRCDPISGHVSLFWYQQALGQGPEFLTYFQNEAQLDKSGLPSDRFFAERPEGSVSTLKIQRTQQEDSAVYLCASTPRLLAGDQETQYFGPGTRLLVL.

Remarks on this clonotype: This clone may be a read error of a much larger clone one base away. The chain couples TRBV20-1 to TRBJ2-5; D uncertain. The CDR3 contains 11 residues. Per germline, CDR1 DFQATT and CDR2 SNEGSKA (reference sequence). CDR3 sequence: CSARTQDTQYF. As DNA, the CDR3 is TGCAGTGCCCGTACCCAAGACACCCAGTACTTC.

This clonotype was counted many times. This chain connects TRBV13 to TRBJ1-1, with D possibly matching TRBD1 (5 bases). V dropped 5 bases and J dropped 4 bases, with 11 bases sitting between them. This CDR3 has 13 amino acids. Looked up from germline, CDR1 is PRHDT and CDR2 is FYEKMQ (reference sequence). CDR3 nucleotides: TGTGCCAGCAGCCAGCGGGGGGGCACTGAAGCTTTCTTT. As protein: CASSQRGGTEAFF.

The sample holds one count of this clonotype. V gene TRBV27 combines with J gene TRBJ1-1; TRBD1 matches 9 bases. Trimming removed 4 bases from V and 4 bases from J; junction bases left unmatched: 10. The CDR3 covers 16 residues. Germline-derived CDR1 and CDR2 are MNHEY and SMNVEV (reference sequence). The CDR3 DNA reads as TGTGCCAGCAGTTCACGCCCACCGGGACAGGGCACTGAAGCTTTCTTT. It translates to CASSSRPPGQGTEAFF.

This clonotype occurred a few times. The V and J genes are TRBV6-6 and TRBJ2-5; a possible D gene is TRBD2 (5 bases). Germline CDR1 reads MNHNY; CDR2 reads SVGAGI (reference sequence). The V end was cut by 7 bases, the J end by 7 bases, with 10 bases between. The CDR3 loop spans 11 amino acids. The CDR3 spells CASIYRGTQYF. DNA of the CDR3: TGTGCCAGCATCTACCGGGGGACCCAGTACTTC.

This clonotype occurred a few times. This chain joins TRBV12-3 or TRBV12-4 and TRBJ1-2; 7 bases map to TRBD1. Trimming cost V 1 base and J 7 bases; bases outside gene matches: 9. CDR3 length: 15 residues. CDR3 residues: CASSLGVEGASGYTF. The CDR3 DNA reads TGTGCCAGCAGTTTAGGGGTTGAGGGGGCCTCTGGCTACACCTTC.

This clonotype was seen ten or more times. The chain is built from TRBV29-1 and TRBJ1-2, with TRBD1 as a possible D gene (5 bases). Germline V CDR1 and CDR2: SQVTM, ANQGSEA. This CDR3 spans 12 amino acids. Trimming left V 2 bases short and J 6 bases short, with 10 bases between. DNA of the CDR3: TGCAGCGTTGAAATCGGGGCTCATGGCTACACCTTC. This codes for CSVEIGAHGYTF.

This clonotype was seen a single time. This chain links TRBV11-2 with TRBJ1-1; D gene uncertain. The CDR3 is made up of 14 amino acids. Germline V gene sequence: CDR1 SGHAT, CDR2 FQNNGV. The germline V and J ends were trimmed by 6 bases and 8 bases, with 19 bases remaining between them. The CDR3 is CASSPISSVREAFF. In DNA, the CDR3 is TGTGCCAGCAGTCCTATCAGTTCGGTAAGAGAAGCTTTCTTT.

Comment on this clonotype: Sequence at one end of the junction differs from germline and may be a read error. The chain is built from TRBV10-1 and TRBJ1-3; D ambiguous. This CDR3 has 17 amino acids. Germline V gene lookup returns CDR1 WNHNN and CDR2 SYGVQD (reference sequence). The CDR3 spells CASSGGSRRASGNTTYF. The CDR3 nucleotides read TGCGCCAGCAGTGGCGGGTCCCGCCGAGCCTCCGGAAACACCACATATTTT.